Below are 8 T cell receptor beta chains sequenced from a single sample in a study of T-cell reconstitution after alpha-beta-depleted transplantation in children. A library of TCRbeta sequences, prepared with unique molecular identifiers, was generated. TCRdb re-called the PCR reads through MiXCR, storing one row per CDR3 protein. Among about 200,000 distinct CDR3 sequences listed, approximately 17% were seen once. This specimen consisted of PBMCs, mostly from graft donor cells, obtained 360 days after TCRalphabeta/CD19-depleted stem cell transplant. All receptors come from a male patient aged 2-9 years who had a stem cell transplant for acute lymphoblastic leukemia, so the T cells may come from the graft donor.

This sequence joins TRBV7-8 and TRBJ2-7; 7 nucleotides align to TRBD1. J was trimmed by 2 bases and V by 2 bases; bases with no gene match: 3. The CDR3 runs to 14 residues. CDR1 and CDR2 (germline): SGHVS, FQNEAQ. The DNA for the CDR3 is TGTGCCAGCAGCTTAAGGGGGCAGACCTACGAGCAGTACTTC. It encodes CASSLRGQTYEQYF. Full variable domain (missing parts from reference TRBV7-8 and TRBJ2-7): GAGVSQSPRYKVAKRGQDVALRCDPISGHVSLFWYQQALGQGPEFLTYFQNEAQLDKSGLPSDRFFAERPEGSVSTLKIQRTQQEDSAVYLCASSLRGQTYEQYFGPGTRLTVT.

This clonotype was seen a handful of times. V and J are TRBV18 and TRBJ1-4; TRBD1 matches at 8 bases. V lost 8 bases and J lost 5; bases outside the gene matches: 4. CDR3 length equals 13 residues. CDR1 KGHSH and CDR2 LQKENI come from the germline V gene. Here the CDR3 reads CASLRTGNEKLFF. The DNA for the CDR3 is TGTGCCAGCCTTCGGACAGGGAATGAAAAACTGTTTTTT.

The rearrangement joins TRBV4-3 to TRBJ2-2, with TRBD2 as a possible D gene (6 bases). The length of the CDR3 is 14 residues. V was clipped by 6 bases and J by 1 base, with 9 bases between them. The germline CDR1 and CDR2 sequences are LGHNA and YSLEER. Here the CDR3 reads CASRNSGNTGELFF. In nucleotides, the CDR3 is TGCGCCAGCAGAAATAGCGGGAACACCGGGGAGCTGTTTTTT.

This clonotype was recorded a few times. The V gene is TRBV11-3, the J gene TRBJ2-2; maybe TRBD2 (6 bases). V shed 5 bases and J shed 3 bases, with 16 bases lying between them. Germline assignment: CDR1 SGHNT and CDR2 YENEEA. This CDR3 is 16 amino acids long. As DNA, the CDR3 is TGTGCCAGCAGCCCGCCCGCCTGGAGGGACACCGGGGAGCTGTTTTTT. This translates into CASSPPAWRDTGELFF. Together with reference TRBV11-3 and TRBJ2-2, the CDR3 gives the full variable domain: EAGVVQSPRYKIIEKKQPVAFWCNPISGHNTLYWYLQNLGQGPELLIRYENEEAVDDSQLPKDRFSAERLKGVDSTLKIQPAELGDSAVYLCASSPPAWRDTGELFFGEGSRLTVL.

This clonotype appeared a few times. CDR3 sequence (DNA): TGTGCCTGGAGTAGGAATGGGGGCCACGAGCAGTACTTC. Residues: CAWSRNGGHEQYF. V gene TRBV30 combines with J gene TRBJ2-7; possible D gene TRBD1, 6 bases. The CDR3 has 13 residues. V lost 2 bases to trimming and J lost 5 bases, with 13 bases between them. Germline CDR1 and CDR2: GTSNPN and SVGIG (reference sequence). The full variable domain, with the rest looked up from reference TRBV30 and TRBJ2-7, is SQTIHQWPATLVQPVGSPLSLECTVEGTSNPNLYWYRQAAGRGLQLLFYSVGIGQISSEVPQNLSASRPQDRQFILSSKKLLLSDSGFYLCAWSRNGGHEQYFGPGTRLTVT.

This clonotype was seen at least ten times. V and J are TRBV6-1 and TRBJ2-1; 12 bases are a match to TRBD2. The CDR3 totals 16 residues. Germline V gene sequence: CDR1 MNHNS, CDR2 SASEGT. Germline trimming cut 4 bases from V and 0 bases from J; bases unmatched to any gene: 1. Written as DNA, the CDR3 is TGTGCCAGCAGTGGGACTAGCGGGGCCTCCTACAATGAGCAGTTCTTC. Translated: CASSGTSGASYNEQFF.

J is TRBJ1-5 and V is TRBV12-3 or TRBV12-4; 8 nucleotides line up with TRBD1. V lost 5 bases, J lost 6 bases, and 6 bases stayed unmatched. There are 14 residues in the CDR3. The CDR3 nucleotides are TGTGCCAGCAGTACCAGGGGGCACGGTCAGCCCCAGCATTTT. It specifies CASSTRGHGQPQHF.

This chain joins TRBV6-2 or TRBV6-3 and TRBJ1-6, with a possible D match to TRBD1 (6 bases). There are 15 residues in the CDR3. Trimming took 6 bases from V and 5 from J, leaving 14 bases between them. The germline gives CDR1 MNHEY, CDR2 SVGEGT. CDR3 amino acids: CASRDWDKDNSPLHF. The CDR3 DNA reads as TGTGCCAGCAGAGATTGGGACAAGGATAATTCACCCCTCCACTTT.